Listed below are T cell receptor beta chains from one sample, sequenced in a study of CD8 T cells in ankylosing spondylitis. TCRdb called the 5' RACE reads again in MiXCR, with one record for every CDR3 protein. The profile covers about 500,000 distinct CDR3 sequences, with 9.5% to 15% appearing a single time and approximately 7% taken by the ten largest. The sequenced sample consisted of blood, either unsorted or a sorted T cell fraction (not recorded which). The receptor source for this set is a male donor with ankylosing spondylitis. Both conserved end residues are part of each CDR3. The D gene is left open where the match is weak. Size tells how often a clone was seen (once, few, many) or the class of an expanded clone, and some rows leave it out.

d_gene: .
j_gene: TRBJ2-3
abundance: .
v_gene: TRBV5-1
CDR3aa: CASSPTGIGQYF
CDR3nt: TGCGCCAGCTCCCCCACTGGGATTGGGCAGTATTTT

d_gene: .
j_gene: TRBJ1-2
abundance: .
v_gene: TRBV5-1
CDR3aa: CASSLDPGAWGYTF
CDR3nt: TGCGCCAGCAGCTTGGACCCGGGGGCCTGGGGCTACACCTTC

d_gene: .
j_gene: TRBJ1-2
abundance: few
v_gene: TRBV7-9
CDR3aa: CASSFGSSNNYGYTF
CDR3nt: TGTGCCAGCAGCTTCGGGAGCTCGAATAACTATGGCTACACCTTC

d_gene: TRBD2
j_gene: TRBJ2-5
abundance: few
v_gene: TRBV5-1
CDR3aa: CASSPPSGGFEETQYF
CDR3nt: TGCGCCAGCAGCCCCCCTTCGGGGGGTTTCGAAGAGACCCAGTACTTC

d_gene: .
j_gene: TRBJ2-2
abundance: many
v_gene: TRBV28
CDR3aa: CATLDRANTGELFF
CDR3nt: TGTGCCACCTTAGACAGAGCGAACACCGGGGAGCTGTTTTTT

d_gene: TRBD1
j_gene: TRBJ1-4
abundance: .
v_gene: TRBV7-2
CDR3aa: CASSPSPGTGREKLFF
CDR3nt: TGTGCCAGCAGCCCAAGTCCAGGGACAGGGCGCGAAAAACTGTTTTTT

d_gene: TRBD1
j_gene: TRBJ2-2
abundance: few
v_gene: TRBV12-3/TRBV12-4
CDR3aa: CASSAWDRGHVGELFF
CDR3nt: TGTGCCAGCAGTGCGTGGGACAGGGGGCACGTCGGGGAGCTGTTTTTT

d_gene: .
j_gene: TRBJ1-5
abundance: many
v_gene: TRBV12-3/TRBV12-4
CDR3aa: CASTSGRGNQPQHF
CDR3nt: TGTGCCAGCACCAGTGGAAGGGGCAATCAGCCCCAGCATTTT

d_gene: TRBD2
j_gene: TRBJ2-1
abundance: .
v_gene: TRBV27
CDR3aa: CASKNSGKGFNEQFF
CDR3nt: TGTGCCAGTAAGAATAGCGGGAAAGGTTTTAATGAGCAGTTCTTC

d_gene: .
j_gene: TRBJ2-6
abundance: once
v_gene: TRBV29-1
CDR3aa: CSFTSSGANVLTF
CDR3nt: TGCAGCTTCACTAGCTCTGGGGCCAACGTCCTGACTTTC

d_gene: TRBD2
j_gene: TRBJ2-1
abundance: .
v_gene: TRBV18
CDR3aa: CASSPTSGTSGNNEQFF
CDR3nt: TGTGCCAGCTCACCAACAAGCGGGACTAGCGGAAACAATGAGCAGTTCTTC

d_gene: TRBD2
j_gene: TRBJ2-1
abundance: few
v_gene: TRBV7-2
CDR3aa: CASSLNALAANNEQFF
CDR3nt: TGTGCCAGCAGCTTAAATGCACTAGCGGCTAACAATGAGCAGTTCTTC

d_gene: TRBD2
j_gene: TRBJ2-7
abundance: .
v_gene: TRBV20-1
CDR3aa: CSARVGTSGSYEQYF
CDR3nt: TGCAGTGCTAGAGTCGGGACTAGCGGCTCCTACGAGCAGTACTTC

d_gene: TRBD1
j_gene: TRBJ2-2
abundance: .
v_gene: TRBV7-2
CDR3aa: CASSASGGTNTGELFF
CDR3nt: TGTGCCAGCAGCGCCTCAGGGGGCACGAACACCGGGGAGCTGTTTTTT

d_gene: TRBD1
j_gene: TRBJ1-5
abundance: .
v_gene: TRBV5-1
CDR3aa: CASRKDRDSNQPQHF
CDR3nt: TGCGCCAGCAGAAAGGACAGGGATAGCAATCAGCCCCAGCATTTT

d_gene: TRBD1
j_gene: TRBJ2-3
abundance: .
v_gene: TRBV10-3
CDR3aa: CAIGTAPHDTQYF
CDR3nt: TGTGCCATCGGGACAGCCCCCCACGATACGCAGTATTTT

d_gene: TRBD2
j_gene: TRBJ2-3
abundance: once
v_gene: TRBV12-3/TRBV12-4
CDR3aa: CACRSGTSGSKGTDTQYF
CDR3nt: TGTGCCTGCAGGTCCGGGACTAGCGGGAGCAAAGGGACAGATACGCAGTATTTT

d_gene: TRBD2
j_gene: TRBJ2-3
abundance: .
v_gene: TRBV20-1
CDR3aa: CSARGLAGAWTDTQYF
CDR3nt: TGCAGTGCTAGAGGTCTAGCGGGAGCGTGGACAGATACGCAGTATTTT

d_gene: .
j_gene: TRBJ2-5
abundance: few
v_gene: TRBV20-1
CDR3aa: CSASRATETQYF
CDR3nt: TGCAGTGCTAGTCGCGCGACCGAGACCCAGTACTTC

d_gene: .
j_gene: TRBJ2-5
abundance: few
v_gene: TRBV7-2
CDR3aa: CASSLTRVVGETQYF
CDR3nt: TGTGCCAGCAGCTTGACCAGGGTCGTGGGAGAGACCCAGTACTTC

d_gene: .
j_gene: TRBJ2-1
abundance: few
v_gene: TRBV6-1
CDR3aa: CASSILGGSFGDEQFF
CDR3nt: TGTGCCAGCAGTATCCTGGGGGGTTCCTTCGGGGATGAGCAGTTCTTC

d_gene: .
j_gene: TRBJ2-1
abundance: .
v_gene: TRBV18
CDR3aa: CASSRGDTYNEQFF
CDR3nt: TGTGCCAGCTCACGTGGGGACACCTACAATGAGCAGTTCTTC

d_gene: .
j_gene: TRBJ2-2
abundance: few
v_gene: TRBV2
CDR3aa: CASSPVINTGELFF
CDR3nt: TGTGCCAGCAGCCCCGTTATAAACACCGGGGAGCTGTTTTTT

d_gene: TRBD1
j_gene: TRBJ2-5
abundance: many
v_gene: TRBV5-6
CDR3aa: CASGGQSESISQETQYF
CDR3nt: TGTGCCAGCGGGGGACAGTCCGAATCGATATCCCAAGAGACCCAGTACTTC

d_gene: TRBD2
j_gene: TRBJ2-3
abundance: few
v_gene: TRBV20-1
CDR3aa: CSAPDSGPSGMAAGTQYF
CDR3nt: TGCAGTGCCCCCGACAGCGGACCTAGCGGGATGGCGGCGGGTACGCAGTATTTT

d_gene: .
j_gene: TRBJ1-5
abundance: .
v_gene: TRBV5-1
CDR3aa: CASSLDPIGNQPQHF
CDR3nt: TGCGCCAGCAGCTTGGACCCAATTGGCAATCAGCCCCAGCATTTT

d_gene: .
j_gene: TRBJ2-1
abundance: few
v_gene: TRBV5-1
CDR3aa: CASSAGQLAYNEQFF
CDR3nt: TGCGCCAGCAGCGCTGGACAGCTCGCCTACAATGAGCAGTTCTTC

d_gene: TRBD1
j_gene: TRBJ2-1
abundance: few
v_gene: TRBV5-1
CDR3aa: CASSLTWTGINNEQFF
CDR3nt: TGCGCCAGCAGCTTAACGTGGACAGGGATTAACAATGAGCAGTTCTTC

d_gene: TRBD1
j_gene: TRBJ2-7
abundance: .
v_gene: TRBV10-2
CDR3aa: CASSWTGSDYEQYF
CDR3nt: TGCGCCAGCAGTTGGACAGGGTCGGACTACGAGCAGTACTTC

d_gene: TRBD2
j_gene: TRBJ2-5
abundance: many
v_gene: TRBV20-1
CDR3aa: CSARTWTSGSVQETQYF
CDR3nt: TGCAGTGCTCGGACGTGGACTAGCGGGAGTGTACAAGAGACCCAGTACTTC

d_gene: .
j_gene: TRBJ1-1
abundance: many
v_gene: TRBV7-2
CDR3aa: CASSLIPQGREAFF
CDR3nt: TGTGCCAGCAGCTTAATCCCTCAGGGACGTGAAGCTTTCTTT

d_gene: .
j_gene: TRBJ2-1
abundance: .
v_gene: TRBV11-3
CDR3aa: CASSLYDNEQFF
CDR3nt: TGTGCCAGCAGCTTATATGACAATGAGCAGTTCTTC

d_gene: TRBD2
j_gene: TRBJ2-5
abundance: .
v_gene: TRBV3-1
CDR3aa: CASSPGAGVETQYF
CDR3nt: TGTGCCAGCAGCCCTGGTGCGGGAGTGGAGACCCAGTACTTC

d_gene: .
j_gene: TRBJ1-1
abundance: few
v_gene: TRBV7-9
CDR3aa: CASSPGPLMNTEAFF
CDR3nt: TGTGCCAGCAGCCCGGGACCTCTTATGAACACTGAAGCTTTCTTT

d_gene: .
j_gene: TRBJ2-3
abundance: .
v_gene: TRBV12-3/TRBV12-4
CDR3aa: CASSLSLGPAGDTQYF
CDR3nt: TGTGCCAGCAGTTTATCTTTGGGTCCCGCCGGCGATACGCAGTATTTT

d_gene: .
j_gene: TRBJ2-2
abundance: few
v_gene: TRBV9
CDR3aa: CASSTPGTLNTGELFF
CDR3nt: TGTGCCAGCAGCACCCCAGGGACTTTAAACACCGGGGAGCTGTTTTTT

d_gene: .
j_gene: TRBJ1-6
abundance: .
v_gene: TRBV5-1
CDR3aa: CASSLAGGDSPLHF
CDR3nt: TGCGCCAGCAGCTTGGCGGGGGGTGATTCACCCCTCCACTTT